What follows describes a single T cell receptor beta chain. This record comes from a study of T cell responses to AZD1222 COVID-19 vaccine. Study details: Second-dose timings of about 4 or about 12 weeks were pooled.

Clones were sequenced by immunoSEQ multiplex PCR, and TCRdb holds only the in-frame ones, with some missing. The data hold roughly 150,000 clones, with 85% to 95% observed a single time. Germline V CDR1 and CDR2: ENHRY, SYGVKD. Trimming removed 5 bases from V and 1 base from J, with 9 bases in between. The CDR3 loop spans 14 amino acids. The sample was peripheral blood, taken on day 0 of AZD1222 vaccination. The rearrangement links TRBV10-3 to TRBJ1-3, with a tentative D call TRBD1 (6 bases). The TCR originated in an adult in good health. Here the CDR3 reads CAISPGTSGNTIYF. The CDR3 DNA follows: TGTGCCATCAGTCCAGGGACATCTGGAAACACCATATATTTT.